One and the same sample provided the 16 T cell receptor beta chains below, sequenced in a study of identical twins. TCRdb itself ran the 5' RACE reads through MiXCR, one entry per CDR3 protein. The sample consists of about 890,000 distinct CDR3 sequences, about 12% of them appearing once. The sample was also reused in another study, on yellow fever vaccine responses in identical twins.

The sequenced material came from PBMCs. Receptors originate from a woman between 18 and 29 years old in good health.

CDR3 nucleotides: TGTGCCAGTAGTATCTCGATTAGCACAGATACGCAGTATTTT. Protein: CASSISISTDTQYF. The chain couples TRBV19 to TRBJ2-3, with no clear D. The CDR3 runs to 14 residues. In germline, CDR1 is LNHDA, CDR2 SQIVND (reference sequence). The V and J ends lost 3 bases and 0 bases respectively, with 7 bases between them.

The CDR3 nucleotides read TGCGCCAGCAGCTTCCGGGGACAGATCACAGATACGCAGTATTTT. Protein: CASSFRGQITDTQYF. The genes are TRBV5-1 and TRBJ2-3; 7 positions agree with TRBD1. Germline V gene lookup returns CDR1 SGHRS and CDR2 YFSETQ. The CDR3 totals 15 residues. Germline trimming cut 2 bases from V and 2 bases from J; bases unmatched to any gene: 5.

This clonotype has a count of ten or more. The chain has TRBV24-1 and TRBJ2-2; D is possibly TRBD1 or TRBD2 (5 bases each). The germline V gene has CDR1 KGHDR and CDR2 SFDVKD. The V and J ends lost 5 bases and 10 bases respectively, with 16 bases between them. The CDR3 totals 14 residues. The CDR3, as DNA: TGTGCCACCAGTGGATCGGGACGAGTGAAGGAGCTGTTTTTT. Protein: CATSGSGRVKELFF.

This chain connects TRBV29-1 to TRBJ2-1, with 8 bases fitting TRBD2. Germline V CDR1 and CDR2: SQVTM, ANQGSEA. This CDR3 has 15 residues. V lost 0 bases, J lost 3 bases, and 4 bases stayed unmatched. CDR3 amino acids: CSVEETRGGYNEQFF. The CDR3 nucleotides read TGCAGCGTTGAAGAAACCCGGGGGGGCTACAATGAGCAGTTCTTC.

This clonotype came up a few times. V usage is TRBV6-2 or TRBV6-3 and J usage is TRBJ2-5, with 13 bases aligning to TRBD2. J was trimmed by 2 bases and V by 5 bases; bases with no gene match: 8. Germline V CDR1 and CDR2: MNHEY, SVGEGT. The CDR3 spans 17 residues. In nucleotides, the CDR3 is TGTGCCAGCAGTGAGGGACTAGCGGGGACGTTACAAGAGACCCAGTACTTC. Protein sequence: CASSEGLAGTLQETQYF.

The sample holds a few counts of this clonotype. CDR3 sequence (DNA): TGTGCCAGCAGCTTATCTATGCCACAAAACACCGGGGAGCTGTTTTTT. Protein sequence: CASSLSMPQNTGELFF. The V and J genes are TRBV7-7 and TRBJ2-2; D unresolved. Germline V gene data show CDR1 as SSHAT and CDR2 as FNYEAQ (reference sequence). This CDR3 is 16 amino acids long. Trimming took 2 bases from V and 2 from J, leaving 12 bases between them.

This clonotype was recorded a few times. The J gene is TRBJ1-2, the V gene TRBV9; weak D call: TRBD1 (5 bases). Germline V CDR1 and CDR2: SGDLS, YYNGEE. Trimming left V 0 bases short and J 5 bases short, with 17 bases between. The CDR3 runs 16 residues. This CDR3 reads CASSVGSGLGSYGYTF. The CDR3 coding sequence is TGTGCCAGCAGCGTAGGGTCAGGGTTGGGCAGTTATGGCTACACCTTC.

This clonotype was picked up a small number of times. The chain joins TRBV10-3 to TRBJ2-5; 7 positions match TRBD1. The CDR3 has 14 amino acids. The V gene's germline CDR1 is ENHRY and CDR2 SYGVKD. The V segment lost 5 bases and the J segment 2 bases; nucleotides outside the gene matches: 5. CDR3 loop: CAISQRQGQETQYF. The DNA of the CDR3 is TGTGCCATCAGTCAAAGACAGGGACAAGAGACCCAGTACTTC.

The chain employs TRBV7-2 and TRBJ2-1; no reliable D call. Trimming pared 2 bases from V and 0 bases from J, leaving 11 bases between. The V gene's germline CDR1 is SGHTA and CDR2 FQGNSA. The CDR3 is 16 residues long. The CDR3 DNA sequence: TGTGCCAGCAGCTTAAAAAGCGTAAGCTCCTACAATGAGCAGTTCTTC. Amino acids: CASSLKSVSSYNEQFF.

This clonotype was observed a handful of times. This chain connects TRBV4-2 to TRBJ2-7, with 8 bases fitting TRBD2. Germline trimming cut 0 bases from V and 0 bases from J; bases unmatched to any gene: 16. Germline assignment: CDR1 LGHNA and CDR2 YNFKEQ. CDR3 length equals 20 residues. CDR3 in amino acids: CASSQDREGGPNFRSYEQYF. The CDR3 DNA sequence: TGTGCCAGCAGCCAAGATCGGGAGGGAGGGCCAAATTTCCGCTCCTACGAGCAGTACTTC.

The table lists this clonotype with many counts. The chain couples TRBV7-9 to TRBJ1-6, with 9 bases lining up with TRBD1. J gave up 7 bases and V 7 bases, and 5 bases lay outside the gene matches. In germline, CDR1 is SEHNR, CDR2 FQNEAQ (reference sequence). The CDR3 consists of 14 residues. Written as DNA, the CDR3 is TGTGCCAGCACCAGGACAGGGGAAAATTCACCCCTCCACTTT. This translates into CASTRTGENSPLHF.

The chain uses TRBV15 and TRBJ2-3; D gene unclear. Trimming removed 6 bases from V and 3 bases from J, with 19 bases in between. This CDR3 is built from 16 residues. Looked up from germline, CDR1 is LNHNV and CDR2 is YYDKDF (reference sequence). The CDR3 coding sequence is TGTGCCACCAGACCGGCGGACCGAGCTGGAACAGATACGCAGTATTTT. Translated: CATRPADRAGTDTQYF.

This sequence joins TRBV12-3 or TRBV12-4 and TRBJ2-5, with a weak D call TRBD2 (6 bases). Between the trimmed V and J ends, which lost 2 bases and 5 bases, there was a span of 30 bases. The CDR3 loop spans 20 amino acids. The CDR3 DNA reads TGTGCCAGCAGTTTAACCCACGGACTATTCCGACCGGATCCGCGGGAGACCCAGTACTTC. Protein sequence: CASSLTHGLFRPDPRETQYF.

This clonotype was observed a handful of times. The rearrangement joins TRBV7-2 to TRBJ2-7, with 7 positions matching TRBD2. CDR1 is SGHTA, CDR2 FQGNSA, per germline. V trimming: 5 bases; J trimming: 2 bases; junction bases outside the gene matches: 3. This CDR3 has 13 residues. DNA for the CDR3: TGTGCCAGCAGCCGGGAGGCCACCTACGAGCAGTACTTC. Translating it yields CASSREATYEQYF.

The chain has TRBV20-1 and TRBJ2-3; TRBD2 agrees at 12 bases. This CDR3 comprises 17 residues. V trimming: 0 bases; J trimming: 1 base; junction bases outside the gene matches: 5. CDR1 is DFQATT, CDR2 SNEGSKA, per germline (reference sequence). The CDR3 DNA follows: TGCAGTGCTAGAGAGACTAGCGGGGGCTACGGCACAGATACGCAGTATTTT. Amino acids: CSARETSGGYGTDTQYF.

In its sample, this clonotype was seen a few times. The gene calls are TRBV14 and TRBJ2-7; 10 nucleotides match TRBD1. This CDR3 comprises 16 residues. The germline gives CDR1 SGHDN, CDR2 FVKESK. The ends lost 2 bases at V and 7 bases at J; junction bases unmatched: 11. The CDR3, as DNA: TGTGCCAGCAGCCAAAATTTGGGACAGGGGAGTTTGGAGCAGTACTTC. Its protein product is CASSQNLGQGSLEQYF.